One sample yielded the 32 T cell receptor beta chains listed below, sequenced in a study of long-term antiretroviral therapy in people with HIV. Run at survey level, the immunoSEQ assay was version v3.0. The method was immunoSEQ multiplex PCR; TCRdb's version includes in-frame clones alone and lacks a portion of them. The table includes some 30,000 clones, about 88% detected once. This material consisted of unsorted PBMCs, taken 2 years after starting antiretroviral therapy. The receptors stem from a man aged 50 to 59 with HIV.

This clone was detected a few times. As DNA, the CDR3 is TGCGCCAGCAGCCAAGATCTCACTAGCGGCTACGAGCAGTACTTC. This encodes CASSQDLTSGYEQYF. The chain couples TRBV4-3 to TRBJ2-7, with TRBD2 matching over 8 bases. Looked up from germline, CDR1 is LGHNA and CDR2 is YSLEER. The ends lost 0 bases at V and 3 bases at J; junction bases unmatched: 4. This CDR3 is 15 amino acids long.

The V and J genes are TRBV19 and TRBJ2-1; D is unresolved. The CDR3 totals 14 residues. Germline assignment: CDR1 LNHDA and CDR2 SQIVND (reference sequence). The V gene lost 3 bases and the J gene lost 4 bases, with 10 bases spanning the gap. As DNA, the CDR3 is TGTGCCAGTAGTATCTCTACCCGTTACAATGAGCAGTTCTTC. This sequence encodes CASSISTRYNEQFF.

CDR3 amino acids: CASSQDRDEQFF. The CDR3 region has the DNA TGTGCCAGCAGCCAGGACAGGGATGAGCAGTTCTTC. The rearrangement links TRBV7-2 to TRBJ2-1; TRBD1 matches 8 bases. Germline lookup yields CDR1 SGHTA and CDR2 FQGNSA. J lost 8 bases, V lost 5 bases, and 2 bases had no gene match. The CDR3 is made up of 12 amino acids.

This sequence joins TRBV10-3 and TRBJ2-2; D unresolved. V was clipped by 10 bases and J by 7 bases, with 19 bases between them. CDR1 ENHRY and CDR2 SYGVKD come from the germline V gene. This CDR3 comprises 14 residues. The CDR3 DNA is TGTGCCACCGCTCACTCGACGGCTAGCGGGGAGCTGTTTTTT. Encoded protein: CATAHSTASGELFF.

This clone has a single count. The CDR3 DNA follows: TGTGCCAGCATACGCGCACCGGGACACTACGAGCAGTACTTC. The encoded protein is CASIRAPGHYEQYF. This chain connects TRBV2 to TRBJ2-7; possibly TRBD1 for D (6 bases). The V end lost 7 bases, the J end lost 3 bases, and 16 bases lay between the germline ends. Germline CDR1 SNHLY, CDR2 FYNNEI. The CDR3 sequence is 14 residues long.

The chain joins TRBV4-3 to TRBJ2-1; 7 bases are a match to TRBD2. J was trimmed by 3 bases and V by 5 bases; bases with no gene match: 7. The germline V gene encodes CDR1 LGHNA and CDR2 YSLEER. The CDR3 has 15 amino acids. CDR3 region: CASSENSGFYNEQFF. Here the CDR3 DNA reads TGCGCCAGCAGCGAAAATAGCGGGTTCTACAATGAGCAGTTCTTC.

This rearrangement joins TRBV10-1 to TRBJ2-7; D remains unclear. The CDR3 runs to 13 residues. The germline CDR1 and CDR2 sequences are WNHNN and SYGVQD (reference sequence). Deletions cut 3 bases from V and 3 bases from J, with 9 bases between. CDR3 region: CASSESGIYEQYF. The CDR3 region has the DNA TGCGCCAGCAGTGAAAGTGGGATCTACGAGCAGTACTTC.

V and J are TRBV28 and TRBJ2-2, with 8 bases lining up with TRBD1. The length of the CDR3 is 16 residues. V lost 5 bases, J lost 5 bases, and 10 bases stayed unmatched. Germline V lookup: CDR1 MDHEN, CDR2 SYDVKM. CDR3 in amino acids: CASSPAWGTGTGELFF. CDR3 DNA sequence: TGTGCCAGCAGTCCAGCGTGGGGGACAGGAACCGGGGAGCTGTTTTTT.

The J gene is TRBJ1-4, the V gene TRBV19, with D maybe TRBD1 (6 bases). Germline lookup yields CDR1 LNHDA and CDR2 SQIVND (reference sequence). The CDR3 spans 15 residues. Trimming cost V 5 bases and J 3 bases, with 13 bases left between them. CDR3 bases: TGTGCCAGTAGTCGGCTCAGGGGACCTAATGAAAAACTGTTTTTT. Amino acids: CASSRLRGPNEKLFF.

In DNA, the CDR3 is TGTGCCAGCAGCTTGACTAGCGGGGGGGGTAATGAGCAGTTCTTC. It is translated as CASSLTSGGGNEQFF. This chain links TRBV7-8 with TRBJ2-1, with TRBD2 identical over 14 bases. V lost 3 bases and J lost 7; bases outside the gene matches: 2. The CDR3 contains 15 residues. CDR1 is SGHVS and CDR2 is FQNEAQ in the germline V gene.

J is TRBJ1-1 and V is TRBV7-2; D may be TRBD1 (5 bases). The germline V and J ends were trimmed by 6 bases and 3 bases, with 14 bases remaining between them. Germline lookup yields CDR1 SGHTA and CDR2 FQGNSA. The CDR3 consists of 14 residues. The CDR3, as DNA: TGTGCCAGCAGTAATAGGGCGGGGGACACTGAAGCTTTCTTT. It specifies CASSNRAGDTEAFF.

The rearrangement uses TRBV6-6 and TRBJ2-1, with 9 nucleotides matching TRBD1. V lost 5 bases, J lost 8 bases, and 7 bases stayed unmatched. There are 14 residues in the CDR3. Germline-derived CDR1 and CDR2 are MNHNY and SVGAGI (reference sequence). The CDR3 DNA reads as TGTGCCAGCAGTCCGGACAGGGGACCCGATGAGCAGTTCTTC. Translating gives CASSPDRGPDEQFF.

The J gene is TRBJ1-1, the V gene TRBV5-1, with unresolved D. Germline-derived CDR1 and CDR2 are SGHRS and YFSETQ. The CDR3 loop spans 13 amino acids. The V and J ends lost 1 base and 5 bases respectively, with 9 bases between them. CDR3 nucleotides: TGCGCCAGCAGCTTGATAGGGATGACTGAAGCTTTCTTT. Encoded protein: CASSLIGMTEAFF.

The chain is built from TRBV7-8 and TRBJ1-1; TRBD1 agrees at 8 bases. V gave up 2 bases and J gave up 7 bases; unmatched junction bases: 12. The CDR3 is 16 amino acids. The germline V gene has CDR1 SGHVS and CDR2 FQNEAQ. This CDR3 reads CASSLLAGGGLNEAFF. The CDR3 DNA reads as TGTGCCAGCAGCTTATTGGCAGGGGGCGGACTCAATGAAGCTTTCTTT.

This rearrangement joins TRBV25-1 to TRBJ1-1; no clear D gene. The CDR3 totals 11 residues. V shed 3 bases and J shed 5 bases, with 4 bases lying between them. Germline V gene lookup returns CDR1 MGHDK and CDR2 SYGVNS. The CDR3 coding sequence is TGTGCCAGCAGTGAGGTTACTGAAGCTTTCTTT. It is translated as CASSEVTEAFF. Full variable domain (rest looked up from reference TRBV25-1 and TRBJ1-1): EADIYQTPRYLVIGTGKKITLECSQTMGHDKMYWYQQDPGMELHLIHYSYGVNSTEKGDLSSESTVSRIRTEHFPLTLESARPSHTSQYLCASSEVTEAFFGQGTRLTVV.

The gene calls are TRBV10-2 and TRBJ2-2; D possibly corresponds to TRBD2 (5 bases). The CDR3 covers 14 residues. The germline CDR1 and CDR2 sequences are WSHSY and SAAADI. V lost 8 bases to trimming and J lost 8 bases, with 18 bases between them. CDR3 nucleotide sequence: TGCGCCAGCTATCTTGGCGGGTCGGTAGGGGAGCTGTTTTTT. This gives the protein CASYLGGSVGELFF.

The chain carries TRBV6-6 and TRBJ1-2, with D possibly TRBD1 on 5 matching bases. Per germline, CDR1 MNHNY and CDR2 SVGAGI (reference sequence). Trimming stripped 5 bases from V and 3 bases from J, with 19 bases between. The CDR3 contains 16 residues. CDR3 region: CASSLGGGEGHYGYTF. The CDR3 DNA reads TGTGCCAGCAGTCTTGGGGGGGGTGAGGGCCACTATGGCTACACCTTC.

In this sample, this clone turned up once. This chain connects TRBV19 to TRBJ2-3, with D possibly matching TRBD2 (6 bases). Looked up from germline, CDR1 is LNHDA and CDR2 is SQIVND (reference sequence). Trimming left V 11 bases short and J 1 base short, with 19 bases between. There are 15 residues in the CDR3. CDR3 sequence reads: CASTTAGPGTDTQYF. In DNA, the CDR3 is TGTGCCTCCACCACCGCGGGACCCGGCACAGATACGCAGTATTTT.

V gene TRBV11-3 combines with J gene TRBJ2-7; 9 bases are shared with TRBD1. The CDR3 has 15 amino acids. Germline V lookup: CDR1 SGHNT, CDR2 YENEEA. The ends lost 4 bases at V and 2 bases at J; junction bases unmatched: 6. CDR3 loop: CASSSTGGLPYEQYF. CDR3 nucleotide sequence: TGTGCCAGCAGCTCAACAGGGGGCCTCCCCTACGAGCAGTACTTC.

This clone was seen just once. The rearrangement links TRBV15 to TRBJ2-1, with 12 bases identical to TRBD1. Germline loops: CDR1 LNHNV, CDR2 YYDKDF (reference sequence). CDR3 length equals 15 residues. The J segment lost 9 bases and the V segment lost 7 bases, leaving 10 bases of the junction unmatched. This CDR3 reads CATNLGQGAWGEQFF. The DNA of the CDR3 is TGTGCCACCAATCTGGGACAGGGGGCATGGGGTGAGCAGTTCTTC.

The chain employs TRBV13 and TRBJ1-4, with TRBD1 identical over 7 bases. This CDR3 spans 14 amino acids. CDR1 is PRHDT and CDR2 is FYEKMQ in the germline V gene (reference sequence). The junction had 2 bases not matched to a gene; V was cut back by 4 bases and J by 3 bases. CDR3 region: CASSSDRANEKLFF. In DNA form, the CDR3 reads TGTGCCAGCAGCTCCGACAGGGCTAATGAAAAACTGTTTTTT. The variable domain in full, with the rest retrieved from reference TRBV13 and TRBJ1-4, is AAGVIQSPRHLIKEKRETATLKCYPIPRHDTVYWYQQGPGQDPQFLISFYEKMQSDKGSIPDRFSAQQFSDYHSELNMSSLELGDSALYFCASSSDRANEKLFFGSGTQLSVL.

The chain links TRBV5-6 to TRBJ1-1; D unclear. The CDR3 sequence is 16 residues long. In germline, CDR1 is SGHDT, CDR2 YYEEEE. Trimming took 5 bases from V and 0 from J, leaving 17 bases between them. The CDR3 loop reads CASRYRMNSMNTEAFF. The CDR3 DNA is TGTGCCAGCAGGTATAGGATGAATTCGATGAACACTGAAGCTTTCTTT.

This clone was detected only once. V usage is TRBV6-5 and J usage is TRBJ1-2; no reliable D call. The CDR3 is 14 amino acids. Germline CDR1 MNHEY, CDR2 SVGAGI. V lost 5 bases and J 0 bases, leaving 10 bases between the germline ends. The CDR3 sequence: CASSPSIANYGYTF. The CDR3 nucleotides are TGTGCCAGCAGTCCTTCTATAGCTAACTATGGCTACACCTTC.

This sequence joins TRBV6-5 and TRBJ2-3; no firm D call. This CDR3 region has 15 residues. V was shortened by 5 bases and J by 1 base, with 13 bases between the two germline ends. Germline V gives CDR1 MNHEY, CDR2 SVGAGI. The CDR3 loop reads CASSPRIDGTDTQYF. CDR3 DNA: TGTGCCAGCAGTCCCCGGATAGATGGCACAGATACGCAGTATTTT.

This rearrangement joins TRBV6-6 to TRBJ1-5; TRBD1 matches 12 bases. Per the germline V gene, CDR1 is MNHNY and CDR2 is SVGAGI (reference sequence). V was pared by 4 bases and J by 7 bases, with 8 bases of the junction left unmatched. The CDR3 consists of 16 residues. The CDR3 DNA follows: TGTGCCAGCAGTTCCCCGGGACAGGGGGCGGACCAGCCCCAGCATTTT. Protein sequence: CASSSPGQGADQPQHF.

The J gene is TRBJ1-5, the V gene TRBV7-2; D might be TRBD1 (5 bases). V was clipped by 4 bases and J by 7 bases, with 17 bases between them. Germline V gives CDR1 SGHTA, CDR2 FQGNSA. The CDR3 has 15 amino acids. CDR3 in amino acids: CASSSAIGRGQPQHF. The CDR3 coding sequence is TGTGCCAGCAGCTCCGCGATCGGGAGGGGACAGCCCCAGCATTTT.

This chain links TRBV9 with TRBJ1-1, with D possibly being TRBD1 (5 bases). V was cut by 0 bases and J by 7 bases, with 19 bases left in between. The germline V gene has CDR1 SGDLS and CDR2 YYNGEE. The CDR3 runs to 16 residues. CDR3 DNA sequence: TGTGCCAGCAGCGTAGGCGGGGGAGGAGTTAAGGGTGAAGCTTTCTTT. Translating it yields CASSVGGGGVKGEAFF.

V is TRBV19 and J is TRBJ2-7, with TRBD1 matching 11 bases. The V gene's germline CDR1 is LNHDA and CDR2 SQIVND (reference sequence). Trimming cost V 1 base and J 5 bases; bases outside gene matches: 7. The CDR3 length is 16 residues. The CDR3 reads CASSIVGTGGRNEQYF. The DNA of the CDR3 is TGTGCCAGTAGTATAGTCGGGACAGGGGGTAGGAACGAGCAGTACTTC.

The rearrangement joins TRBV25-1 to TRBJ1-6; 7 nucleotides agree with TRBD1. Germline V gene lookup returns CDR1 MGHDK and CDR2 SYGVNS. With 4 bases clipped from V and 10 bases from J, the junction kept 4 bases outside the gene matches. The CDR3 is 13 amino acids. The CDR3 region is CASSAGQVSPLHF. The CDR3, as DNA: TGTGCCAGCAGTGCAGGACAGGTATCACCCCTCCACTTT. The full variable domain, its missing parts supplied by reference TRBV25-1 and TRBJ1-6, is EADIYQTPRYLVIGTGKKITLECSQTMGHDKMYWYQQDPGMELHLIHYSYGVNSTEKGDLSSESTVSRIRTEHFPLTLESARPSHTSQYLCASSAGQVSPLHFGNGTRLTVT.

The chain joins TRBV4-3 to TRBJ1-2; the D gene is possibly TRBD1 (6 bases). Germline CDR1 reads LGHNA; CDR2 reads YSLEER. V lost 0 bases to trimming and J lost 4 bases, with 15 bases between them. The CDR3 totals 16 residues. The CDR3 nucleotides read TGCGCCAGCAGCCAAGATTTCCTAGGGGGGGCCTATGGCTACACCTTC. Its protein is CASSQDFLGGAYGYTF.

This clone was counted only a few times. The chain employs TRBV6-5 and TRBJ2-7; no reliable D call. CDR1 MNHEY and CDR2 SVGAGI come from the germline V gene. With 8 bases removed from V and 2 bases from J, the gap between germline ends came to 13 bases. The CDR3 has 13 amino acids. CDR3 protein: CASGPGGPYEQYF. In nucleotides, the CDR3 is TGTGCCAGCGGCCCAGGTGGGCCCTACGAGCAGTACTTC.

The chain joins TRBV5-4 to TRBJ2-5; D is undetermined. The CDR3 has 13 amino acids. Germline V gene lookup returns CDR1 SGHNT and CDR2 YYREEE (reference sequence). V was cut by 4 bases and J by 1 base, with 8 bases left in between. The CDR3 nucleotides read TGTGCCAGCAGCGCCCAGGTCCAAGAGACCCAGTACTTC. It encodes CASSAQVQETQYF.